What follows describes a single T cell receptor (beta chain). Its target antigen remains unknown. Nothing much larger sits one base from this clone, and base qualities are not available. The record originates from a study of a mutant IDH1 vaccine in newly diagnosed glioma (dated by TCRdb to the early 2020s). A note on the overall study: Patients were given eight vaccinations, in weeks 1, 3, 5, 7, 11, 15, 19 and 23, which matched visits V03 through V10. Vaccination was initiated 4-6 weeks after radiotherapy alone, or concurrently with temozolomide cycles in the chemotherapy-containing groups. The roughly 30 treated patients were roughly 60% male and roughly 40% female, with a mean age of around 40 years. Prior to enrollment, patients had been given standard therapy consisting of radiotherapy alone, temozolomide alone, or radiochemotherapy with temozolomide, with the combination given to most patients. Peripheral blood was collected at six visits: V03 (baseline), V05, V07, V10, V12 and V13. For exploratory analyses, longitudinal TCRB deep sequencing was carried out in around 26 treated patients wherever samples were available. General study outcomes and caveats: Selection of PBMC samples for TCRB deep sequencing was based on availability. It was noted by the authors that analyses of patient blood samples could not be reproduced owing to sample limitations. Vaccine-induced immune responses across multiple MHC alleles were detected in 90% to 95% of patients. Changes in the top peripheral T cell clonotypes picked up by TCRB sequencing did not appear to be linked to pseudoprogression.

What this sample's time point label stands for: week 5, during vaccination. Each vaccine dose was 300 ug of a 20-mer mutant IDH1 peptide in Montanide, given subcutaneously with topical imiquimod. All donors had newly diagnosed IDH1-mutant astrocytomas of WHO grade 3 or 4 that showed loss of nuclear ATRX. The samples were drawn from NOA16, a multicentre, single-arm, open-label phase I trial in Germany that tested a mutant IDH1 peptide vaccine in humans for the first time. The DNeasy Blood and Tissue Kit was used to extract genomic DNA from EDTA blood for TCRB sequencing. The germline V gene yields ENHRY for CDR1 and SYGVKD for CDR2. From the cysteine through the phenylalanine, the CDR3 covers 14 amino acids. Only CDR3 DNA is held: 42 bases, read in frame from base 1. Germline trimming: 10 bases from V, 4 bases from J; junction bases outside gene matches: 6. Libraries were built with the immunoSEQ multiplex PCR assay. Rearranged TCR beta chain sequences were amplified with the hsTCRB Kit following the manufacturer's protocol. Sequencing of TCRB libraries was carried out on an Illumina MiSeq. Processing in the source paper ran as follows. Demultiplexing, trimming and gene mapping were performed with the kit vendor's proprietary platform. Drawn from immuneACCESS, this table holds only the in-frame rearrangements with V and J called that TCRdb kept. Clones are partly lost; checked studies trace under half to an unresolved V gene and leave the rest unexplained. V and J calls plus clone size are reproduced from that table; the DNA served to infer D and trimming. A total of 52,000 or so clones appear in this sample, around 82% of them only once. The biggest ten clones account for 3% to 3.5% of the sample.

The TCR originated in a woman aged 18-29 years with glioma. Some clones in this sample may be carry-over from other donors' samples. The chain employs TRBV10-3 and TRBJ2-2, with 10 middle bases fitting TRBD2. The input for sequencing was PBMCs, taken from a glioma patient whose treatment included an IDH1 peptide vaccine. The encoded CDR3 is CATGGTSVTGELFF. The sequence in DNA is TGTGCCACGGGCGGGACTAGCGTCACCGGGGAGCTGTTTTTT.